These T cell receptor beta chains were read from a single sample in a study of blood T cells in healthy people across ages. TCRdb called the 5' RACE reads again in MiXCR, with one record for every CDR3 protein. Altogether 500,000 to 650,000 distinct CDR3 sequences are present, about 27% being singletons, with the ten largest covering approximately 3.5%. These data were likewise used in another study, on T cells of mothers and their children.

Source material: blood. All receptors come from a boy aged 2-15 years in good health. The CDR3 runs from the conserved cysteine through the conserved F or W. The D gene is left open where the match is weak. Where a row states a size, it is once, few, many or the class of an expanded clone; other rows omit it.

>16|TRBV3-1|TRBD2|TRBJ2-4|.
TGTGCCAGCAGCCAAGATCGTTTATCTAGCGGGAAGTTTCAGTACTTC
CASSQDRLSSGKFQYF
>16|TRBV7-6|.|TRBJ1-3|.
TGTGCCAGCAGCTTAGTTACCGACAGAGAAGGAAACACCATATATTTT
CASSLVTDREGNTIYF
>12|TRBV12-3/TRBV12-4|TRBD1|TRBJ1-2|.
TGTGCCAGCAGTGGAACAGGGGATGGCTACACCTTC
CASSGTGDGYTF
>16|TRBV9|.|TRBJ1-4|few
TGTGCCAGCAGCGCGTCCAACCTCGCAACTAATGAAAAACTGTTTTTT
CASSASNLATNEKLFF
>14|TRBV20-1|TRBD2|TRBJ2-1|.
TGCAGTACAAAGCGGGAGCCCTTTTGGAATGAGCAGTTCTTC
CSTKREPFWNEQFF
>15|TRBV7-2|TRBD2|TRBJ2-2|.
TGTGCCAGCAGCAGTGCTAGCGGGGGCACCGGGGAGCTGTTTTTT
CASSSASGGTGELFF
>14|TRBV12-3/TRBV12-4|.|TRBJ1-1|few
TGTGCCAGTACCAATTGGGGGGCTAACACTGAAGCTTTCTTT
CASTNWGANTEAFF
>16|TRBV12-5|TRBD1|TRBJ1-5|.
TGTGCTAGTGGTTCCCCGTTGGGACAGGGTAATCAGCCCCAGCATTTT
CASGSPLGQGNQPQHF
>14|TRBV4-2|.|TRBJ2-3|.
TGTGCCAGCAGCCAAGACCCCCGCACAGATATGCAGTATTTT
CASSQDPRTDMQYF
>11|TRBV24-1|.|TRBJ2-1|.
TGTGCCACCACCAGGAACAATGAGCAGTTCTTC
CATTRNNEQFF
>13|TRBV5-6|TRBD1|TRBJ1-2|few
TGTGCCAGCAGCGTGGACAGGGTCTATGGCTACACCTTC
CASSVDRVYGYTF
>15|TRBV15|TRBD2|TRBJ2-1|.
TGTGCCACCAGCACGGGACTAGCGGGGGTCCCTGAGCAGTTCTTC
CATSTGLAGVPEQFF
>15|TRBV11-2|.|TRBJ2-3|.
TGTGCCAGCAGCTCCGTCAGAGGGATCACAGATACGCAGTATTTT
CASSSVRGITDTQYF
>16|TRBV3-1|TRBD1|TRBJ1-2|few
TGTGCCAGCAGTCCAAGTAGGACAGGGGATCGGTATGGCTACACCTTC
CASSPSRTGDRYGYTF
>15|TRBV5-1|TRBD2|TRBJ2-1|.
TGCGCCAGCAGCTTAGCAAGCGGGGCCCACAATGAGCAGTTCTTC
CASSLASGAHNEQFF
>14|TRBV6-6|TRBD1|TRBJ2-1|.
TGTGCCAGCAGTGGGACAGGGACTTACAATGGGCAGTTCTTC
CASSGTGTYNGQFF
>14|TRBV7-8|.|TRBJ2-7|.
TGTGCCAGCAGCCCCGGGACAAACGCCTACGAGCAGTACTTC
CASSPGTNAYEQYF
>15|TRBV4-2|TRBD1|TRBJ1-2|.
TGTGCCAGCAGCCCCACCGGGACAGGGGCTAGTGGCTACACCTTC
CASSPTGTGASGYTF
>16|TRBV3-1|.|TRBJ2-1|few
TGTGCCGGCAGCCAAGATTATTTTGGCGGGCTCAATGAGCAGTTCTTC
CAGSQDYFGGLNEQFF
>15|TRBV4-2|.|TRBJ2-1|.
TGTGCCAGCAGCCGCCGGGAAGAGGGGTGGGATGAGCAGTTCTTC
CASSRREEGWDEQFF
>15|TRBV14|.|TRBJ1-4|.
TGTGCCAGCAGCCAAGTGCTGGGGCGGGATGAAAAACTGTTTTTT
CASSQVLGRDEKLFF
>12|TRBV5-4|TRBD2|TRBJ2-7|.
TGTGCCAGCAGCCAGCGGGACTACGAGCAGTACTTC
CASSQRDYEQYF
>12|TRBV20-1|.|TRBJ1-1|.
TGCAGTGTCGAAGGGAGTAACACTGAAGCTTTCTTT
CSVEGSNTEAFF
>13|TRBV6-6|TRBD2|TRBJ2-5|.
TGTGCCAGCATTCGGGGGGACCAAGAGACCCAGTACTTC
CASIRGDQETQYF
>18|TRBV7-2|TRBD1|TRBJ2-3|few
TGTGCCAGCAGCTTAGACTGGACAGGGGGGCTAAGCACAGATACGCAGTATTTT
CASSLDWTGGLSTDTQYF
>16|TRBV29-1|TRBD2|TRBJ2-5|.
TGCAGCGTTGATACGTTAGCGGGGGGGAATCAAGAGACCCAGTACTTC
CSVDTLAGGNQETQYF
>15|TRBV29-1|.|TRBJ2-7|.
TGCAGCGTTGAAAGATCAGTGGGGGGACGGTACGAGCAGTACTTC
CSVERSVGGRYEQYF
>18|TRBV12-3/TRBV12-4|TRBD2|TRBJ2-3|.
TGTGCCAGCAGGGGAGGGGAGAGTATTCTACCTAGCACAGATACGCAGTATTTT
CASRGGESILPSTDTQYF
>19|TRBV5-1|.|TRBJ1-2|few
TGCGCCAGCAGCTCGACTACGGCGTTGGGCAGGACCCCCTTTGGTGGCTACACCTTC
CASSSTTALGRTPFGGYTF
>13|TRBV6-2/TRBV6-3|.|TRBJ2-7|few
TGTGCCAGCAGCGAAGGGACCAGCTACGAGCAGTACTTC
CASSEGTSYEQYF
>14|TRBV5-1|.|TRBJ2-5|many
TGCGCCAGCAGCTTGGGACTAGATCAAGAGACCCAGTACTTC
CASSLGLDQETQYF
>13|TRBV20-1|TRBD1|TRBJ1-1|few
TGCAGTGCTACGCAGGGGGGCGGCACTGAAGCTTTCTTT
CSATQGGGTEAFF
>16|TRBV5-1|TRBD2|TRBJ2-7|.
TGCGCCAGCAGCTTTCTAGCGGATCAGTACACCTACGAGCAGTACTTC
CASSFLADQYTYEQYF
>15|TRBV2|.|TRBJ2-1|few
TGTGCCAGCCGTGAACCGACTGCGCCCTACAATGAGCAGTTCTTC
CASREPTAPYNEQFF
>18|TRBV9|TRBD2|TRBJ2-1|once
TGTGCCAGCAGCGTAACCGTACTAGCGGCTAGCTCCTACAATGAGCAGTTCTTC
CASSVTVLAASSYNEQFF
>16|TRBV14|.|TRBJ2-4|few
TGTGCCAGCAGCCCCGGGATGGGAATAGCCAAAAACATTCAGTACTTC
CASSPGMGIAKNIQYF
>13|TRBV5-4|TRBD1|TRBJ1-2|few
TGTGCCAGCAGGCCCCAGGGGGCTGAAGGCTACACCTTC
CASRPQGAEGYTF
>15|TRBV25-1|.|TRBJ2-4|.
TGTGCCAGCAGTGTGATCGGGGAAACCAAAAACATTCAGTACTTC
CASSVIGETKNIQYF
>13|TRBV14|.|TRBJ2-7|few
TGTGCCAGCAGCCATCTCGACGGCTACGAGCAGTACTTC
CASSHLDGYEQYF
>16|TRBV6-5|.|TRBJ1-2|.
TGTGCCAGCAGTTACTCGAGGTCAGGGGAGAACTATGGCTACACCTTC
CASSYSRSGENYGYTF
>14|TRBV6-5|TRBD2|TRBJ2-1|.
TGTGCCAGCAGTTACTCGAGGCTAGCGGGAGTTCAGTTCTTC
CASSYSRLAGVQFF
>15|TRBV5-4|TRBD2|TRBJ2-7|few
TGTGCCAGCAGCTTCCGGGACCGAGCGGGGGACGAGCAGTACTTC
CASSFRDRAGDEQYF
>12|TRBV28|.|TRBJ1-3|few
TGTGCCAGCAGTTTCCCGAGGCGCACCATATATTTT
CASSFPRRTIYF
>13|TRBV29-1|.|TRBJ2-7|.
TGCAGCGTTGTGGAGGGGGCCCCCTACGAGCAGTACTTC
CSVVEGAPYEQYF
>13|TRBV5-1|.|TRBJ2-1|few
TGCGCCAGCAGCTTGGTAGGGATCAATGAGCAGTTCTTC
CASSLVGINEQFF
>14|TRBV10-1|.|TRBJ1-1|many
TGCGCCAGCAGTAAAGACAGCTCGAACACTGAAGCTTTCTTT
CASSKDSSNTEAFF
>14|TRBV7-9|.|TRBJ1-2|.
TGTGCCAGCAGCTTAGTTGAGGAACTGGGTGGCTACACCTTC
CASSLVEELGGYTF
>14|TRBV3-1|TRBD1|TRBJ1-2|few
TGTGCCAGCAGCCAAGGAGGGGGCTTGGCTGGCTACACCTTC
CASSQGGGLAGYTF
>15|TRBV12-3/TRBV12-4|.|TRBJ2-3|.
TGTGCCAGCAGTTTAGGGACGGGGACCACAGATACGCAGTATTTT
CASSLGTGTTDTQYF
>14|TRBV9|.|TRBJ2-3|.
TGTGCCAGCAGCTCGCGGGGCTTACAACATACGCAGTATTTT
CASSSRGLQHTQYF
>13|TRBV30|.|TRBJ1-4|few
TGTGCCTGGAGGTCGGGGGCTAATGAAAAACTGTTTTTT
CAWRSGANEKLFF
>16|TRBV5-5|.|TRBJ1-1|.
TGTGCCAGCAGCTCTCCAAGGGGCCAGAGCAACACTGAAGCTTTCTTT
CASSSPRGQSNTEAFF
>15|TRBV7-9|.|TRBJ1-4|.
TGTGCCAGCAGCGCACGGTCCGGGCATAATGAAAAACTGTTTTTT
CASSARSGHNEKLFF
>16|TRBV20-1|.|TRBJ2-5|.
TGCAGTGCTCCACGGGGCAGCGGGCCTAACCAAGAGACCCAGTACTTC
CSAPRGSGPNQETQYF
>13|TRBV6-5|TRBD2|TRBJ2-7|.
TGTGCCAGCAGTTACGGTGGCGGGGGAAAGCAGTACTTC
CASSYGGGGKQYF
>18|TRBV10-3|.|TRBJ2-3|.
TGTGCCATCAGTGACCCTCCAGTCCGGGTTTTTTTCACAGATACGCAGTATTTT
CAISDPPVRVFFTDTQYF
>13|TRBV18|TRBD1|TRBJ1-6|many
TGTGCCAGTCGACAGGGGGAAAATTCACCCCTCCACTTT
CASRQGENSPLHF
>14|TRBV27|.|TRBJ1-2|.
TGTGCCAGCAGACCCGGGTTGGCGGTCTATGGCTACACCTTC
CASRPGLAVYGYTF
>14|TRBV12-3/TRBV12-4|TRBD1|TRBJ2-7|once
TGTGCCAGCAGTAGACAGGGGGCGTACGGTGAGCAGTACTTC
CASSRQGAYGEQYF
>13|TRBV25-1|.|TRBJ1-4|.
TGTGCCAGCAGTGGGCAGGGTCGGGAGGAACTGTTTTTT
CASSGQGREELFF